The clone carrying this T cell receptor (beta chain) was picked up a small number of times. Its target is unknown. The data are from a study of cytomegalovirus exposure and HLA in healthy donors. About the research overall: The 90 to 150 validation repertoires used the same platform as the approximately 670 first-cohort repertoires, a later analysis reported. Study outcomes and limitations: Subsequent analysis showed first-cohort TCR clusters tending to co-occur in 95 to 150 validation repertoires. The study found most TCR sequences rare, yet found some public TCRs in many donors. It was reportedly the case that the classifier diagnosed cytomegalovirus status with high specificity and sensitivity.

The CDR3 has 13 amino acids. V was cut by 1 base and J by 5 bases, with 6 bases left in between. Germline V lookup: CDR1 SGHTA, CDR2 FQGNSA. Profiling relied on immunoSEQ multiplex PCR, and the TCRdb table lists in-frame clones only, not all of them. The sample comprises about 280,000 clones, approximately 90% of which are singletons, and approximately 0.94% rests with the top ten. Input material: PBMCs. The sequence was collected from a young woman in good health and CMV-seronegative. The chain couples TRBV7-2 to TRBJ1-5; a possible D gene is TRBD1 (6 bases). In nucleotides, the CDR3 is TGTGCCAGCAGCTTAGACAGGGATCAGCCCCAGCATTTT. Residues: CASSLDRDQPQHF.